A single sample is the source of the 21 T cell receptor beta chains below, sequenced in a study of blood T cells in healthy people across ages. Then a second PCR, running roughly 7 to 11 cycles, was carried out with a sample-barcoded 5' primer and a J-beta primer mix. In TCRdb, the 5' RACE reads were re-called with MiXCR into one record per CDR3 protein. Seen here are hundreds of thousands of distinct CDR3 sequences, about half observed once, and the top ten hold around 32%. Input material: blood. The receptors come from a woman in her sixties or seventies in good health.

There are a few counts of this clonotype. CDR3 in amino acids: CASSFTSGRVGETQYF. CDR3 bases: TGTGCCAGCAGCTTCACTAGCGGGAGGGTTGGTGAGACCCAGTACTTC. This sequence joins TRBV7-7 and TRBJ2-5; TRBD2 aligns across 13 bases. Germline trimming cut 3 bases from V and 5 bases from J; bases unmatched to any gene: 6. Germline V gene lookup returns CDR1 SSHAT and CDR2 FNYEAQ (reference sequence). The CDR3 length is 16 residues.

The CDR3 coding sequence is TGTGCCAGCAGACGACTAGCGGAAGAGACCCAGTACTTC. Its protein product is CASRRLAEETQYF. V usage is TRBV3-1 and J usage is TRBJ2-5; 9 bases are shared with TRBD2. V shed 6 bases, J shed 3 bases, and the junction held 2 bases outside the gene matches. The CDR3 contains 13 residues. CDR1 and CDR2 (germline): LGHDT, YNNKEL (reference sequence).

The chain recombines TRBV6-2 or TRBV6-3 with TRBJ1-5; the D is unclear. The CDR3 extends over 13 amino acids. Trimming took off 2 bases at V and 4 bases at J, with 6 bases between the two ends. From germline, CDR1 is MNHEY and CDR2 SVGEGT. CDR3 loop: CASSYIQNQPQHF. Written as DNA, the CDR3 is TGTGCCAGCAGTTACATCCAGAATCAGCCCCAGCATTTT.

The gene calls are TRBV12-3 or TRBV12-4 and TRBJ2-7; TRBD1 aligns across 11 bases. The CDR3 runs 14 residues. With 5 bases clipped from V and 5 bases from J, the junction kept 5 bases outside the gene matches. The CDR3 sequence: CASSTWTGGDEQYF. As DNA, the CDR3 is TGTGCCAGCAGTACTTGGACAGGGGGCGACGAGCAGTACTTC.

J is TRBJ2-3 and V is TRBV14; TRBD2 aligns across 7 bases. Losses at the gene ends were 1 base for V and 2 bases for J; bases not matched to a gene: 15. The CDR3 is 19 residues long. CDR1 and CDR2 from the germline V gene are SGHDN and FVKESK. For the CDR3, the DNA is TGTGCCAGCAGCCAAGTGGTGGTCTTCAACGGGGGGTTCACAGATACGCAGTATTTT. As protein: CASSQVVVFNGGFTDTQYF.

The CDR3 here is CASSQDVGRQETQYF. Written as DNA, the CDR3 is TGCGCCAGCAGCCAAGACGTAGGGCGGCAAGAGACCCAGTACTTC. This chain joins TRBV4-3 and TRBJ2-5; no definite D call. Germline-derived CDR1 and CDR2 are LGHNA and YSLEER. The V gene lost 0 bases and the J gene lost 2 bases, with 10 bases spanning the gap. This CDR3 region has 15 residues.

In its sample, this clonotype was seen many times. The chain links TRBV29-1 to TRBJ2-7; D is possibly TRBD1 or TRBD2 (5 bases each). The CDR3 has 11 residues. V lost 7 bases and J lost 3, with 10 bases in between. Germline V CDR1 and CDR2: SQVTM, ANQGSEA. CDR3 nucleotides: TGCAGCGGGGGGAACAGCTACGAGCAGTACTTC. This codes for CSGGNSYEQYF.

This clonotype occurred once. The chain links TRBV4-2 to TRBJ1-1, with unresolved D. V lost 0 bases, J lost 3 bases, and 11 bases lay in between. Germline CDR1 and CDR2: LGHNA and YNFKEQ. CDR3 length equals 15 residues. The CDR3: CASSQESDLDTEAFF. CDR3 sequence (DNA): TGTGCCAGCAGCCAAGAGTCGGACCTGGACACTGAAGCTTTCTTT.

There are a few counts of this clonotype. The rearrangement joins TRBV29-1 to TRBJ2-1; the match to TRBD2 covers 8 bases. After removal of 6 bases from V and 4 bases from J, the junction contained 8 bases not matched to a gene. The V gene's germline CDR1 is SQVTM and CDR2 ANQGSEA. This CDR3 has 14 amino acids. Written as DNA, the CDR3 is TGCAGCGTCGCGGGAGGCCCCATATACAATGAGCAGTTCTTC. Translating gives CSVAGGPIYNEQFF.

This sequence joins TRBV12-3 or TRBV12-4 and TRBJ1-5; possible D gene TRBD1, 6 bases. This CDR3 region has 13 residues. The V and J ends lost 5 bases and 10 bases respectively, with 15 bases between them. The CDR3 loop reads CASSPQGRSPQHF. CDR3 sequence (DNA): TGTGCCAGCAGTCCACAGGGTAGGAGCCCCCAGCATTTT.

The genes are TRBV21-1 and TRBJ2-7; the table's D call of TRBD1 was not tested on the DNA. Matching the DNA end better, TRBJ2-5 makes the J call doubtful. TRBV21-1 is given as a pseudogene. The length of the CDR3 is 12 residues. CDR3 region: CASSKLSETQYF. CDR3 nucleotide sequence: TGTGCCAGCAGCAAGCTGTCAGAGACCCAGTACTTC.

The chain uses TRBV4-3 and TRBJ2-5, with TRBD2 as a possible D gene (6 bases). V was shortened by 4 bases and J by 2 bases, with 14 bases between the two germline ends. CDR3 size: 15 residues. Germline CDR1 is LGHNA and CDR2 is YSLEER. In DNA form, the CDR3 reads TGCGCCAGCAGCCCCCGGACTACGGCTCAAGAGACCCAGTACTTC. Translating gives CASSPRTTAQETQYF.

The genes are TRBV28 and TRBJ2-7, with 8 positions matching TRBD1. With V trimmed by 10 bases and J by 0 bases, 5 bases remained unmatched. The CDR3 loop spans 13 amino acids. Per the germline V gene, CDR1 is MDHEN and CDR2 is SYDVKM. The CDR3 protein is CATQGDNSYEQYF. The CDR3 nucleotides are TGTGCCACACAGGGGGACAACTCCTACGAGCAGTACTTC.

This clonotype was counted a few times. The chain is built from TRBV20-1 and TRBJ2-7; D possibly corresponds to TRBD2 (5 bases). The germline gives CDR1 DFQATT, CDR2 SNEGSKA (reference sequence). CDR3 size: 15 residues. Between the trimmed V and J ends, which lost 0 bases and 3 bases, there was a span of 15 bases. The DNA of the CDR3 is TGCAGTGCTAGAGATTTTCGGCTAGCCAACTACGAGCAGTACTTC. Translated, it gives CSARDFRLANYEQYF.

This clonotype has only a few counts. CDR3 DNA sequence: TGCAGCGTTGTTATACAGGGGAACGGGGAGCTGTTTTTT. It yields the protein CSVVIQGNGELFF. The rearrangement joins TRBV29-1 to TRBJ2-2, with 7 bases identical to TRBD1. V shed 4 bases and J 7 bases; nucleotides not matched to a gene: 6. The CDR3 extends over 13 amino acids. Germline V gene sequence: CDR1 SQVTM, CDR2 ANQGSEA.

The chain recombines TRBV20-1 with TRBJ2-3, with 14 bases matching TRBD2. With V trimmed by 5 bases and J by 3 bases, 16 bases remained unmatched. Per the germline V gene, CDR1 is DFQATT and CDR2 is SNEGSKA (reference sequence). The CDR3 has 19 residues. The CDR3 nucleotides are TGCAGTGCTGACCGTGGACTAGCGGGAGGCGGTAGTGGTACAGATACGCAGTATTTT. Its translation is CSADRGLAGGGSGTDTQYF.

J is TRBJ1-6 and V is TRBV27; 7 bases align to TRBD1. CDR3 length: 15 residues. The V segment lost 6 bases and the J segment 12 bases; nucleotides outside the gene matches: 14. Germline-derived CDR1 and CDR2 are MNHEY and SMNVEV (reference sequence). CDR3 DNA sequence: TGTGCCAGCAGCCCCCACGGTTCAGGGGGTTTACCCCTCCACTTT. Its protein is CASSPHGSGGLPLHF.

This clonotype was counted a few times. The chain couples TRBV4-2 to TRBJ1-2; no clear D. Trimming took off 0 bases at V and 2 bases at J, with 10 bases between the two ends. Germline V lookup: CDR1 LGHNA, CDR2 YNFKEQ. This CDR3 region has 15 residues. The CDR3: CASSQELGENYGYTF. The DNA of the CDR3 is TGTGCCAGCAGCCAAGAGCTGGGTGAGAACTATGGCTACACCTTC.

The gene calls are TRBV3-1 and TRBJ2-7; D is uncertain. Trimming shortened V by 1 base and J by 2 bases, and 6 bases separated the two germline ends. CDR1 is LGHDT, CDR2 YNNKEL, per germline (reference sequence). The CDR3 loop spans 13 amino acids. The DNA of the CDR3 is TGTGCCAGCAGCCAAGGGTATGCCTACGAGCAGTACTTC. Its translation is CASSQGYAYEQYF.

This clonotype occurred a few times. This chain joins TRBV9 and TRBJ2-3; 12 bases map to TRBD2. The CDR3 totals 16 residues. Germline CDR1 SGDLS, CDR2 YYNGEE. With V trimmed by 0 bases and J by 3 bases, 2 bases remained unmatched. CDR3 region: CASSVVGTSGTDTQYF. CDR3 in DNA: TGTGCCAGCAGCGTAGTAGGGACTAGCGGGACAGATACGCAGTATTTT.

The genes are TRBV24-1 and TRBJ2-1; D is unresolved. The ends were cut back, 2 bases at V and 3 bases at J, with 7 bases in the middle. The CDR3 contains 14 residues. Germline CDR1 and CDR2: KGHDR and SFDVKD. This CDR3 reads CATSDSRYYNEQFF. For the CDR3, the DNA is TGTGCCACCAGTGATTCGAGGTACTACAATGAGCAGTTCTTC.